Below, 29 T cell receptor beta chains from the same sample are listed, as sequenced in a study of CD8 T cells in ankylosing spondylitis. TCRdb called the 5' RACE reads again in MiXCR, with one record for every CDR3 protein. The sample includes about 130,000 distinct CDR3 sequences, about an eighth of them seen just once. The specimen was blood, either unsorted or a sorted T cell fraction (not recorded which). The origin of the receptors is a female donor with ankylosing spondylitis or in good health (not recorded which).

This clonotype was observed at least ten times. V gene TRBV29-1 combines with J gene TRBJ1-1; D unresolved. V was clipped by 7 bases and J by 1 base, with 13 bases between them. The germline V gene has CDR1 SQVTM and CDR2 ANQGSEA. CDR3 length: 13 residues. The CDR3 region is CSASHAQNTEAFF. CDR3 DNA: TGCAGCGCCTCGCACGCACAGAACACTGAAGCTTTCTTT.

This clonotype was seen a few times. Compared with germline, one end of the junction differs, possibly owing to a read error. This chain links TRBV5-1 with TRBJ2-5; the D gene is possibly TRBD1 (6 bases). From germline, CDR1 is SGHRS and CDR2 YFSETQ. The CDR3 totals 14 residues. CDR3 DNA sequence: TGCGCCAGCAGCTTGGAGGGACACCGAGAGACGCAGTACTTC. Translating it yields CASSLEGHRETQYF.

For the CDR3, the DNA is TGTGCCAGCAGGACAGAGTCTACCGGGGAGCTGTTTTTT. This translates into CASRTESTGELFF. This rearrangement joins TRBV11-3 to TRBJ2-2; a weak D match, TRBD1 (5 bases). Trimming shortened V by 6 bases and J by 5 bases, and 10 bases separated the two germline ends. CDR1 SGHNT and CDR2 YENEEA come from the germline V gene. The CDR3 has 13 residues. Together with reference TRBV11-3 and TRBJ2-2, the CDR3 gives the full variable domain: EAGVVQSPRYKIIEKKQPVAFWCNPISGHNTLYWYLQNLGQGPELLIRYENEEAVDDSQLPKDRFSAERLKGVDSTLKIQPAELGDSAVYLCASRTESTGELFFGEGSRLTVL.

This clonotype has ten or more counts. The V and J genes are TRBV12-3 or TRBV12-4 and TRBJ1-5, with D perhaps TRBD1 (6 bases). The CDR3 is made up of 15 amino acids. Deletions cut 8 bases from V and 8 bases from J, with 22 bases between. This CDR3 is CASSLDIRGFEPQHF. The DNA for the CDR3 is TGTGCCAGCTCCCTTGATATAAGGGGGTTTGAGCCCCAGCATTTT.

This chain joins TRBV6-5 and TRBJ2-5; D is unresolved. This CDR3 is 12 amino acids long. The germline gives CDR1 MNHEY, CDR2 SVGAGI. V was clipped by 8 bases and J by 5 bases, with 12 bases between them. CDR3 protein: CASSTSGETQYF. In DNA, the CDR3 is TGTGCCAGCTCAACGAGTGGGGAGACCCAGTACTTC.

The chain has TRBV20-1 and TRBJ2-2; TRBD2 matches 9 bases. The length of the CDR3 is 17 residues. The junction had 6 bases not matched to a gene; V was cut back by 0 bases and J by 1 base. CDR1 and CDR2 from the germline V gene are DFQATT and SNEGSKA (reference sequence). CDR3 loop: CSARDWFSGGNTGELFF. DNA for the CDR3: TGCAGTGCTAGAGATTGGTTTAGCGGGGGGAACACCGGGGAGCTGTTTTTT.

The rearrangement links TRBV20-1 to TRBJ2-7; 8 nucleotides line up with TRBD2. Trimming took 5 bases from V and 0 from J; bases not matched to a gene: 6. Germline loops: CDR1 DFQATT, CDR2 SNEGSKA (reference sequence). CDR3 length: 14 amino acids. CDR3 bases: TGCAGTGCTGGAACTAGCGGTTACTCCTACGAGCAGTACTTC. Amino acid sequence: CSAGTSGYSYEQYF.

This clonotype was picked up many times. The V gene is TRBV28, the J gene TRBJ1-4, with 8 bases matching TRBD1. Unmatched junction bases numbered 5, after V lost 3 bases and J lost 5 bases. Germline CDR1 reads MDHEN; CDR2 reads SYDVKM. This CDR3 region has 15 residues. CDR3 region: CASSFGQGGNEKLFF. The CDR3 DNA is TGTGCCAGCAGTTTCGGACAGGGTGGGAATGAAAAACTGTTTTTT. The full variable domain, completed using reference TRBV28 and TRBJ1-4, is DVKVTQSSRYLVKRTGEKVFLECVQDMDHENMFWYRQDPGLGLRLIYFSYDVKMKEKGDIPEGYSVSREKKERFSLILESASTNQTSMYLCASSFGQGGNEKLFFGSGTQLSVL.

This clonotype has a count of ten or more. The chain is built from TRBV21-1 and TRBJ1-2; the table calls TRBD1, which could not be checked here. TRBV21-1 is an annotated pseudogene. The CDR3 runs to 14 residues. CDR3 residues: CASRWTETNYGYTF. The CDR3 DNA follows: TGTGCCAGCAGATGGACAGAGACTAACTATGGCTACACCTTC.

A few counts support this clonotype. V and J are TRBV5-1 and TRBJ1-1, with 7 bases lining up with TRBD1. The germline CDR1 and CDR2 sequences are SGHRS and YFSETQ. V lost 4 bases and J lost 11; bases outside the gene matches: 11. This CDR3 has 13 amino acids. The CDR3 is CASSPRQGTTAFF. As DNA, the CDR3 is TGCGCCAGCAGCCCTCGACAGGGCACGACTGCTTTCTTT.

This clonotype was recorded many times. This chain connects TRBV5-1 to TRBJ1-5; no firm D call. The CDR3 is made up of 15 amino acids. Germline loops: CDR1 SGHRS, CDR2 YFSETQ. Trimming took off 1 base at V and 2 bases at J, with 10 bases between the two ends. The CDR3 reads CASSLTSGGNQPQHF. In DNA, the CDR3 is TGCGCCAGCAGCTTGACGAGCGGGGGCAATCAGCCCCAGCATTTT.

Concerning this clonotype itself: This could be a read error, since a much larger clone is one nucleotide away. This chain uses TRBV3-1 with TRBJ1-2; 8 nucleotides line up with TRBD1. The CDR3 loop spans 14 amino acids. In germline, CDR1 is LGHDT, CDR2 YNNKEL (reference sequence). The CDR3 is CASSQDRDHYGDTF. CDR3 bases: TGTGCCAGCAGCCAGGACAGGGATCACTATGGCGACACCTTC.

Only a few counts were recorded for this clonotype. This rearrangement joins TRBV19 to TRBJ1-1, with 9 bases matching TRBD1. V was pared by 7 bases and J by 5 bases, with 8 bases of the junction left unmatched. CDR1 LNHDA and CDR2 SQIVND come from the germline V gene (reference sequence). There are 14 residues in the CDR3. In DNA form, the CDR3 reads TGTGCCAGTACCCCGCGGGACAGGGCAACTGAAGCTTTCTTT. It specifies CASTPRDRATEAFF.

This clonotype has a handful of counts. The rearrangement uses TRBV28 and TRBJ2-1; D may match TRBD1 or TRBD2 (6 bases each). V was pared by 6 bases and J by 8 bases, with 17 bases between. The CDR3 consists of 14 residues. Germline V gives CDR1 MDHEN, CDR2 SYDVKM. In DNA, the CDR3 is TGTGCCAGCAGGGAGGGGGGCGCCTTGGATGAGCAGTTCTTC. It yields the protein CASREGGALDEQFF.

In this sample, this clonotype turned up many times. The genes are TRBV15 and TRBJ2-3, with D maybe TRBD2 (6 bases). Trimming removed 0 bases at V and 0 bases at J, with 16 bases between. The CDR3 is made up of 18 amino acids. Germline CDR1 LNHNV, CDR2 YYDKDF (reference sequence). CDR3 sequence reads: CATSRESVVSGSTDTQYF. CDR3 in DNA: TGTGCCACCAGCAGAGAAAGTGTAGTGAGCGGGAGCACAGATACGCAGTATTTT.

This clonotype appeared a single time. This could be a read error, since a much larger clone is one nucleotide away. V usage is TRBV19 and J usage is TRBJ2-3; TRBD1 aligns across 11 bases. Looked up from germline, CDR1 is LNHDA and CDR2 is SQIVND (reference sequence). CDR3 length equals 14 residues. The CDR3 reads CVSRTGGGTDTQYF. CDR3 bases: TGTGTCAGTAGGACAGGGGGCGGGACAGATACGCAGTATTTT.

In its sample, this clonotype was seen many times. The chain has TRBV9 and TRBJ1-1; 8 nucleotides agree with TRBD1. The CDR3 covers 17 residues. V shed 3 bases, J shed 1 base, and the junction held 11 bases outside the gene matches. Germline-derived CDR1 and CDR2 are SGDLS and YYNGEE. CDR3 in DNA: TGTGCCAGCAGCGCGAGACAGGGGACACGGTCGAACACTGAAGCTTTCTTT. It codes for CASSARQGTRSNTEAFF.

In this sample, this clonotype turned up many times. The chain joins TRBV7-2 to TRBJ1-4; weak D call: TRBD1 (5 bases). With 5 bases removed from V and 5 bases from J, the gap between germline ends came to 12 bases. Germline assignment: CDR1 SGHTA and CDR2 FQGNSA. The CDR3 totals 14 residues. The CDR3 protein is CASSQTGGNEKLFF. In DNA form, the CDR3 reads TGTGCCAGCAGCCAAACAGGAGGGAATGAAAAACTGTTTTTT.

V usage is TRBV4-2 and J usage is TRBJ2-2; the D is unclear. Germline CDR1 LGHNA, CDR2 YNFKEQ. Trimming took 1 base from V and 7 from J, leaving 19 bases between them. The CDR3 spans 17 residues. The CDR3 reads CASSQVAETTFYGELFF. In DNA, the CDR3 is TGTGCCAGCAGCCAAGTTGCCGAGACAACCTTTTACGGGGAGCTGTTTTTT.

This clonotype was detected many times. The chain employs TRBV3-1 and TRBJ2-4; 10 nucleotides match TRBD2. The CDR3 contains 18 residues. Germline V lookup: CDR1 LGHDT, CDR2 YNNKEL (reference sequence). Losses at the gene ends were 2 bases for V and 1 base for J; bases not matched to a gene: 8. The CDR3 bases are TGTGCCAGCAGCCAAAGTAGCGGGGGGATCCTTGCCAAAAACATTCAGTACTTC. Translation: CASSQSSGGILAKNIQYF.

This chain joins TRBV18 and TRBJ2-1; D could derive from TRBD1 or TRBD2 (5 bases each). This CDR3 has 15 amino acids. Trimming left V 2 bases short and J 5 bases short, with 13 bases between. CDR1 is KGHSH and CDR2 is LQKENI in the germline V gene. In DNA, the CDR3 is TGTGCCAGCTCACCAGAGGGACGGATAAACAATGAGCAGTTCTTC. The encoded protein is CASSPEGRINNEQFF.

This clonotype was recorded many times. V is TRBV28 and J is TRBJ1-3; 7 bases fit TRBD1. CDR1 is MDHEN, CDR2 SYDVKM, per germline. This CDR3 is 15 amino acids long. V dropped 7 bases and J dropped 3; count of bases not matched to a gene: 9. CDR3 sequence reads: CASILDRSIGNTIYF. CDR3 DNA sequence: TGTGCCAGCATCCTGGACAGGTCAATTGGAAACACCATATATTTT.

This clonotype was detected ten times or more. V is TRBV5-5 and J is TRBJ2-3; D might be TRBD2 (6 bases). This CDR3 comprises 14 residues. V lost 3 bases to trimming and J lost 1 base, with 9 bases between them. CDR1 and CDR2 (germline): SGHKS, YYEKEE (reference sequence). CDR3 sequence: CASSSGTGTDTQYF. DNA of the CDR3: TGTGCCAGCAGCTCCGGGACTGGCACAGATACGCAGTATTTT.

A word on this clonotype: A single base separates this from a much larger clone, so it may be a read error. The V call is TRBV11-2, the J call TRBJ2-2, with 9 bases lining up with TRBD1. Germline CDR1 reads SGHAT; CDR2 reads FQNNGV. The V gene end was trimmed by 8 bases and the J gene end by 2 bases; junction bases not matched to a gene: 6. This CDR3 contains 15 residues. CDR3 in DNA: TGTGCCAGCGGCTGGGACAGGGCTAACACCGGGGAGCTGTTTTTT. Translated, it gives CASGWDRANTGELFF.

The rearrangement links TRBV28 to TRBJ1-6; D not certain. CDR3 size: 15 residues. Germline V gene lookup returns CDR1 MDHEN and CDR2 SYDVKM. V lost 6 bases, J lost 6 bases, and 15 bases lay in between. The CDR3 nucleotides read TGTGCCAGCAGGACCATCAAGGTCGTTAATTCACCCCTCCACTTT. Translating gives CASRTIKVVNSPLHF. Together with reference TRBV28 and TRBJ1-6, the CDR3 gives the full variable domain: DVKVTQSSRYLVKRTGEKVFLECVQDMDHENMFWYRQDPGLGLRLIYFSYDVKMKEKGDIPEGYSVSREKKERFSLILESASTNQTSMYLCASRTIKVVNSPLHFGNGTRLTVT.

This clonotype was counted at least ten times. The V call is TRBV3-1, the J call TRBJ1-1; D gene ambiguous. Trimming stripped 4 bases from V and 6 bases from J, with 21 bases between. The CDR3 totals 16 residues. CDR1 is LGHDT and CDR2 is YNNKEL in the germline V gene (reference sequence). CDR3 sequence reads: CASSPRSLGPISEAFF. The CDR3 coding sequence is TGTGCCAGCAGCCCGCGTTCATTGGGCCCCATCTCTGAAGCTTTCTTT.

This clonotype occurred many times. This rearrangement joins TRBV7-9 to TRBJ1-1; a possible D gene is TRBD1 (5 bases). Germline V gene lookup returns CDR1 SEHNR and CDR2 FQNEAQ (reference sequence). CDR3 length equals 13 residues. V dropped 2 bases and J dropped 6 bases, with 10 bases sitting between them. CDR3 bases: TGTGCCAGCAGCTTAATAGGGGACGCTGAAGCTTTCTTT. It specifies CASSLIGDAEAFF.

This clonotype was recorded at least ten times. The V and J genes are TRBV29-1 and TRBJ2-1; D is uncertain. V dropped 6 bases and J dropped 8 bases, with 8 bases sitting between them. The germline CDR1 and CDR2 sequences are SQVTM and ANQGSEA. This CDR3 comprises 10 residues. CDR3 nucleotides: TGCAGCGTGGCAGGATATGAGCAGTTCTTC. It encodes CSVAGYEQFF.

There are many counts of this clonotype. This chain links TRBV18 with TRBJ2-7, with a tentative D call TRBD1 (5 bases). The CDR3 sequence is 11 residues long. V was clipped by 6 bases and J by 5 bases, with 8 bases between them. The germline V gene has CDR1 KGHSH and CDR2 LQKENI. The CDR3 region has the DNA TGTGCCAGCTCCGGACAAGACGAGCAGTACTTC. Residues: CASSGQDEQYF.